This T cell receptor (beta chain) was recovered during a study of T cells in Graves' hyperthyroidism and ophthalmopathy (dated by TCRdb to the late 2010s). In terms of the full investigation: Peripheral blood was collected at initial diagnosis, before any treatment. In addition, the study compared T-cell repertoires in thyroid tissue and in blood from over 5 Graves' hyperthyroidism patients. The roughly 100 discovery patients were randomly divided into training and test sets at a 7:3 ratio. The paper describes TCR Vbeta CDR3 sequencing of more than 120 peripheral blood samples, made up of about 40 ophthalmopathy patients, 70 to 75 hyperthyroidism patients and 17 progressor patients. To identify TCR V-J signatures that set the groups apart, the researchers used a discovery cohort of 95 to 100 patients, made up of some 41 with Graves' ophthalmopathy and 55 to 65 with stable Graves' hyperthyroidism. Prospective prediction of ophthalmopathy was tested in an independent validation cohort of some 19 hyperthyroidism patients and 15 to 17 patients who later progressed to ophthalmopathy. After sampling, hyperthyroidism patients received methimazole starting at 30 mg daily, and ophthalmopathy patients received high-dose intravenous methylprednisolone.

Graves' hyperthyroidism was defined as stable when no progression to ophthalmopathy occurred over 18 months of follow-up. The hyperthyroidism patients were between 18 and 65 years old and newly diagnosed, with a disease duration of less than 2 months. Patients with uncontrolled infections, other autoimmune diseases, pregnancy or lactation were excluded. Clinical symptoms, serum thyroxine and TRAb, thyroid ultrasound, and orbital computed tomography formed the basis for the diagnoses. PBMCs were isolated from 10 ml of fresh peripheral blood by Ficoll-Paque density gradient centrifugation. Total RNA was extracted with Trizol reagent, and quality was checked on an Agilent 2100 Bioanalyzer. This clonotype was recorded a few times. Its antigen has not been determined. Base-call qualities are not available, and no considerably larger clone is one nucleotide away. The TCR beta CDR3 regions were amplified from RNA transcripts. A first-round RT-PCR of the TCR CDR3 used the HTBI primer set with the Qiagen OneStep RT-PCR kit. A second multiplex PCR round built the libraries, followed by size selection and purification. Libraries were sequenced paired-end with 100 bp reads on an Illumina HiSeq2000. The original pipeline was this. SOAPnuke was used to process the raw data, removing reads that contained adapters or uncalled bases, had a mean Phred below 15, or lacked an exact match to the constant primer or identifier. COPE v1.2.5 was used to merge high-quality paired reads, and clonotypes were defined as unique nucleotide sequences. Clonotypes were aligned to IMGT TRBV, TRBD and TRBJ reference segments using MiTCR v1.1. Only V-J combinations with frequency above 0.0001, covering about 99% of repertoires, were analysed. The TCS score was defined as F50 (clonal expansion) divided by E x V (chaos), with BLOSUM62-based TCRdist calculated between CDR3 peptides within each V-J. Welch's t-statistics and random forest reduced some 510 V-J features to roughly 13, which were used in a naive Bayes classifier (R e1071). TCRdb trimmed the raw reads at Q25, called clones with MiXCR and kept productive beta chains. CDR3 protein duplicates are merged, each entry listing the most common genes and DNA. These V and J calls are TCRdb output, not the study's own analysis. In this sample the table shows approximately 740,000 distinct CDR3 sequences, 14% of which occur a single time. Clones ranked in the top ten supply 10% of the sample.

In the germline V gene, CDR1 corresponds to SNHLY and CDR2 to FYNNEI. The CDR3 measures 15 amino acids from cysteine to phenylalanine. The kept DNA is CDR3 alone, 45 bases in frame from the first base. Trimming removed 5 bases from V and 10 bases from J; the gene matches leave 11 bases unexplained. Summary of the overall study and its limitations: In validation, progression to ophthalmopathy was predicted by the model with 70% to 71% sensitivity and 72% to 85% specificity, a median of approximately 7.1 months before onset. Most expanded thyroid clonotypes (frequency above 0.001) were also detected in blood, a finding suggesting that blood repertoires may reflect thyroid immune responses. Sample size was not statistically predetermined, and investigators were not blinded to group allocation. A model built on a 13 V-J signature distinguished ophthalmopathy from stable hyperthyroidism, reaching 87.88% sensitivity and under 84% specificity in cross-validation and 80%/75% in testing.

This chain joins TRBV2 to TRBJ1-6; 7 nucleotides in the junction match TRBD1. This receptor was taken from a woman between 18 and 29 years old with Graves' hyperthyroidism. Sequencing was done on a sample of blood. The DNA reads TGTGCCAGCAGTTTCCCTGGGGACAGCTCCTCACCCCTCCACTTT. It codes for CASSFPGDSSSPLHF.